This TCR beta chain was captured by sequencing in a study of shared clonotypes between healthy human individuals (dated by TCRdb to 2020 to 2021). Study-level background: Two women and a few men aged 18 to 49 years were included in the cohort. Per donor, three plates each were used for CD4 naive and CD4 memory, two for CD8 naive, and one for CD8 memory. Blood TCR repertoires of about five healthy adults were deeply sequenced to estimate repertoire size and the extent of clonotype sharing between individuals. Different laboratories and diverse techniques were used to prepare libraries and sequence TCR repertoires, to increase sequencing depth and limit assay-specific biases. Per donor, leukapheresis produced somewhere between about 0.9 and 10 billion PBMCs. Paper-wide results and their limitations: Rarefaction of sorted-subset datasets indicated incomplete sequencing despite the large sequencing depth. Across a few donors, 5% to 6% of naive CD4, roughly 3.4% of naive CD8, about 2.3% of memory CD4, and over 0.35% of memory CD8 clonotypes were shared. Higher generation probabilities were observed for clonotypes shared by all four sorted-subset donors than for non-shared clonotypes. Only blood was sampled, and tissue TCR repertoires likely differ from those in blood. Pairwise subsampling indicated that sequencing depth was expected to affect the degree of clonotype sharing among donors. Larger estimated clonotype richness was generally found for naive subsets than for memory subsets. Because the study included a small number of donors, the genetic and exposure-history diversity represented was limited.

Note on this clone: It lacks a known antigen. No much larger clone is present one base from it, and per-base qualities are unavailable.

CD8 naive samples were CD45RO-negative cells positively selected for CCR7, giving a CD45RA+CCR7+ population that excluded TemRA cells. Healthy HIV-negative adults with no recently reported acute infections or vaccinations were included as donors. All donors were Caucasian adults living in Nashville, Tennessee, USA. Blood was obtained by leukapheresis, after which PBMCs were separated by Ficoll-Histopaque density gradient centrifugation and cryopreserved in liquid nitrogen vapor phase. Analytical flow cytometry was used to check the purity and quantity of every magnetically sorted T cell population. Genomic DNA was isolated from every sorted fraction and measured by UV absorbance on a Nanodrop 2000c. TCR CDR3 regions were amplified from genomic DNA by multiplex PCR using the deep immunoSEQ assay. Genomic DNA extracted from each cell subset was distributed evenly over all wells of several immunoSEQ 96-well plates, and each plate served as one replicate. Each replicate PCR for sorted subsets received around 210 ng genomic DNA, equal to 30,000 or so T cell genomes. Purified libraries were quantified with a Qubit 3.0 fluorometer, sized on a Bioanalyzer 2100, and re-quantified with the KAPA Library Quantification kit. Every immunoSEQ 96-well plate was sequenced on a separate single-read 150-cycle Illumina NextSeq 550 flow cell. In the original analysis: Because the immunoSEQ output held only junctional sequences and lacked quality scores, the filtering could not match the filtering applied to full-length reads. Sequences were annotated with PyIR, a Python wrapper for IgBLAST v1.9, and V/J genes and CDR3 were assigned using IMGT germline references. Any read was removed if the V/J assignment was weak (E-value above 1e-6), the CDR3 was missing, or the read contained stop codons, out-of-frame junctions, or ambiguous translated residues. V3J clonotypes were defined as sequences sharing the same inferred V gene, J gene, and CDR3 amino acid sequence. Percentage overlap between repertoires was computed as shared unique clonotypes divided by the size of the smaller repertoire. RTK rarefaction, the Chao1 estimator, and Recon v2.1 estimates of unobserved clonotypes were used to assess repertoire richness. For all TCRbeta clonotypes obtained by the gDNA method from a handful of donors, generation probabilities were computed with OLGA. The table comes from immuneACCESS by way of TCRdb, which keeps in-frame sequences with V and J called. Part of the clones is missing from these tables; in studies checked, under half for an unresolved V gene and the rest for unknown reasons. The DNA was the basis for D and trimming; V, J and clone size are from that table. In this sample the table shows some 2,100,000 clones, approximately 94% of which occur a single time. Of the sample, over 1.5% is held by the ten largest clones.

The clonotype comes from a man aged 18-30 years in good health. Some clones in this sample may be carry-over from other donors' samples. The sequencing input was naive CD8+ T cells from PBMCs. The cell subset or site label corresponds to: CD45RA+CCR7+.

Here the CDR3 is given as CASSFRRPVSYNEQFF. The DNA reads TGTGCCAGCAGTTTCCGAAGGCCGGTATCCTACAATGAGCAGTTCTTC. The rearrangement joined TRBV28 to TRBJ2-1; too little of a D gene remains to name it. The CDR3 spans 16 residues, from the cysteine through the phenylalanine. CDR3 DNA only is kept here, 48 bases in frame from base 1. Taken from the germline V gene, the CDR1 and CDR2 loops are MDHEN and SYDVKM. V is shortened by 3 bases, J by 1 base, and the region joining them spans 13 bases.